Below are 32 T cell receptor beta chains sequenced from a single sample in a study of T cells after yellow fever vaccination. One entry per CDR3 protein, called by TCRdb with MiXCR from the 5' RACE reads. The sample lists a few hundred thousand distinct CDR3 sequences; 6% to 7.5% were seen once. The sequencing here drew on CD4+ T cells sorted from PBMCs, taken 15 days after the yellow fever booster vaccination. The source of these receptors is a young man who received the YFV17D yellow fever vaccine.

This chain links TRBV5-1 with TRBJ1-3; weak D call: TRBD1 (5 bases). The CDR3 consists of 20 residues. V lost 0 bases and J lost 4, with 26 bases in between. CDR1 is SGHRS and CDR2 is YFSETQ in the germline V gene. The CDR3 nucleotides read TGCGCCAGCAGCTTGGGCGAAGGAGGGCTCCCAGGGTTTGGAGGAAACACCATATATTTT. Its translation: CASSLGEGGLPGFGGNTIYF.

This clonotype was recorded many times. The genes are TRBV5-1 and TRBJ2-1, with a tentative D call TRBD2 (5 bases). Looked up from germline, CDR1 is SGHRS and CDR2 is YFSETQ. V lost 4 bases and J 8 bases, leaving 13 bases between the germline ends. The CDR3 has 13 residues. The CDR3 is CASSPPPRDEQFF. The CDR3, as DNA: TGCGCCAGCAGCCCCCCCCCGCGGGATGAGCAGTTCTTC.

This clonotype was detected a few times. The chain joins TRBV18 to TRBJ2-2, with D possibly TRBD1 on 5 matching bases. Germline values: CDR1 KGHSH, CDR2 LQKENI. Trimming cost V 2 bases and J 2 bases, with 9 bases left between them. CDR3 length equals 15 residues. This chain's CDR3 is CASSPVDTNTGELFF. The DNA of the CDR3 is TGTGCCAGCTCACCAGTGGACACTAACACCGGGGAGCTGTTTTTT.

This clonotype was detected a few times. The rearrangement joins TRBV9 to TRBJ2-3; tentatively, D is TRBD1 (6 bases). Per the germline V gene, CDR1 is SGDLS and CDR2 is YYNGEE. The length of the CDR3 is 14 residues. Trimming took 7 bases from V and 2 from J, leaving 14 bases between them. CDR3 DNA sequence: TGTGCCAGCGGCCGGGGACACCCCACAGATACGCAGTATTTT. This sequence encodes CASGRGHPTDTQYF.

The chain links TRBV28 to TRBJ2-5; D gene unclear. The CDR3 sequence is 14 residues long. The germline V gene has CDR1 MDHEN and CDR2 SYDVKM. V lost 4 bases, J lost 4 bases, and 13 bases lay in between. CDR3 in DNA: TGTGCCAGCAGTTGGACGCCCGGGCGAGAGACCCAGTACTTC. As protein: CASSWTPGRETQYF.

The genes are TRBV4-2 and TRBJ2-1, with TRBD2 matching over 9 bases. This CDR3 spans 16 amino acids. Germline loops: CDR1 LGHNA, CDR2 YNFKEQ. Trimming took 0 bases from V and 7 from J; bases not matched to a gene: 7. CDR3 region: CASSQDFAGGRNEQFF. CDR3 DNA sequence: TGTGCCAGCAGCCAAGATTTCGCGGGAGGGAGGAATGAGCAGTTCTTC.

This clonotype was counted many times. The chain joins TRBV28 to TRBJ2-1, with 8 bases aligning to TRBD2. This CDR3 has 19 amino acids. The trim removed 6 bases at V and 4 bases at J, leaving 20 bases unmatched. Looked up from germline, CDR1 is MDHEN and CDR2 is SYDVKM. The CDR3 loop is CASRPPRRPSGSGYNEQFF. For the CDR3, the DNA is TGTGCCAGCAGGCCGCCCCGACGCCCCAGCGGGAGTGGATACAATGAGCAGTTCTTC. Full variable domain (remainder filled in from reference TRBV28 and TRBJ2-1): DVKVTQSSRYLVKRTGEKVFLECVQDMDHENMFWYRQDPGLGLRLIYFSYDVKMKEKGDIPEGYSVSREKKERFSLILESASTNQTSMYLCASRPPRRPSGSGYNEQFFGPGTRLTVL.

This clonotype appeared many times. CDR3 sequence: CASSQETGSMGATDTQYF. The CDR3, as DNA: TGCGCCAGCAGCCAAGAGACGGGTTCTATGGGGGCCACAGATACGCAGTATTTT. V usage is TRBV4-3 and J usage is TRBJ2-3, with a weak D call TRBD1 (6 bases). V shed 0 bases and J shed 2 bases, with 18 bases lying between them. CDR1 LGHNA and CDR2 YSLEER come from the germline V gene. The CDR3 contains 18 residues.

This clonotype was detected a few times. The rearrangement joins TRBV3-1 to TRBJ2-7; TRBD2 matches at 8 bases. Germline trimming cut 6 bases from V and 2 bases from J; bases unmatched to any gene: 9. The CDR3 totals 15 residues. In germline, CDR1 is LGHDT, CDR2 YNNKEL (reference sequence). The DNA for the CDR3 is TGTGCCAGCAGTCCTGGCGGACTAGCAGCCTACGAGCAGTACTTC. As protein: CASSPGGLAAYEQYF.

This chain uses TRBV11-2 with TRBJ2-7; 11 bases map to TRBD2. Germline assignment: CDR1 SGHAT and CDR2 FQNNGV. CDR3 length equals 15 residues. Trimming cost V 5 bases and J 5 bases; bases outside gene matches: 8. The CDR3 nucleotides are TGTGCCAGCAGCATACTACTAGCGGGAGTGGACGAGCAGTACTTC. Its translation is CASSILLAGVDEQYF.

This clonotype was detected ten times or more. V and J are TRBV7-2 and TRBJ2-7; D may match TRBD1 or TRBD2 (5 bases each). This CDR3 contains 16 residues. Trimming cost V 1 base and J 3 bases, with 16 bases left between them. The germline V gene encodes CDR1 SGHTA and CDR2 FQGNSA. CDR3 DNA: TGTGCCAGCAGCTTAGATCCGGGACGGCTAATCTACGAGCAGTACTTC. Its translation: CASSLDPGRLIYEQYF. The full variable domain, with the rest looked up from reference TRBV7-2 and TRBJ2-7, is GAGVSQSPSNKVTEKGKDVELRCDPISGHTALYWYRQSLGQGLEFLIYFQGNSAPDKSGLPSDRFSAERTGGSVSTLTIQRTQQEDSAVYLCASSLDPGRLIYEQYFGPGTRLTVT.

The chain uses TRBV18 and TRBJ2-1; D is perhaps TRBD2 (6 bases). The CDR3 is made up of 15 amino acids. The germline V and J ends were trimmed by 3 bases and 5 bases, with 14 bases remaining between them. Germline V gives CDR1 KGHSH, CDR2 LQKENI. The CDR3 region has the DNA TGTGCCAGCTCACCTCCGGAGGGCGTCCACAATGAGCAGTTCTTC. It is translated as CASSPPEGVHNEQFF.

On this clonotype itself: A much larger clonotype is one base distant, so this may be a read error. The genes are TRBV10-3 and TRBJ2-2; D possibly uses TRBD1 or TRBD2 (7 bases each). This CDR3 comprises 15 residues. Trimming shortened V by 4 bases and J by 5 bases, and 14 bases separated the two germline ends. CDR1 is ENHRY and CDR2 is SYGVKD in the germline V gene. For the CDR3, the DNA is TGTGCCATCAGTGGCTCCCAGGGGGGGACCGGGGAGCTGTTTTTT. This sequence encodes CAISGSQGGTGELFF.

The chain combines TRBV18 with TRBJ2-1, with 9 bases aligning to TRBD1. V lost 5 bases to trimming and J lost 7 bases; unmatched junction nucleotides: 12. There are 16 residues in the CDR3. Per the germline V gene, CDR1 is KGHSH and CDR2 is LQKENI. The CDR3 nucleotides read TGTGCCAGCTCATTTTTGGGGACAGGGAGGTTGAATGAGCAGTTCTTC. Its protein is CASSFLGTGRLNEQFF. The complete variable domain, with remaining parts taken from reference TRBV18 and TRBJ2-1, reads NAGVMQNPRHLVRRRGQEARLRCSPMKGHSHVYWYRQLPEEGLKFMVYLQKENIIDESGMPKERFSAEFPKEGPSILRIQQVVRGDSAAYFCASSFLGTGRLNEQFFGPGTRLTVL.

This clonotype was observed many times. This chain links TRBV12-3 or TRBV12-4 with TRBJ2-6, with unresolved D. Trimming removed 7 bases at V and 0 bases at J, with 7 bases between. The CDR3 sequence is 14 residues long. This CDR3 is CASIQSSGANVLTF. The CDR3 DNA sequence: TGTGCCAGCATCCAGAGCTCTGGGGCCAACGTCCTGACTTTC.

The chain carries TRBV7-8 and TRBJ2-5; no firm D call. CDR3 length equals 14 residues. In germline, CDR1 is SGHVS, CDR2 FQNEAQ. V gave up 1 base and J gave up 8 bases, with 14 bases separating them. This chain's CDR3 is CASSLVTDFGTQYF. CDR3 sequence (DNA): TGTGCCAGCAGCTTAGTTACTGACTTCGGAACCCAGTACTTC.

The rearrangement joins TRBV29-1 to TRBJ2-2; 11 bases match TRBD1. This CDR3 has 14 residues. Germline V gene data show CDR1 as SQVTM and CDR2 as ANQGSEA. V lost 5 bases, J lost 7 bases, and 6 bases stayed unmatched. The CDR3 bases are TGCAGCGTTCTGGACAGGGGGCGCCTCGGGGAGCTGTTTTTT. Translation gives CSVLDRGRLGELFF.

This clonotype has more than one count but fewer than ten. This chain connects TRBV7-2 to TRBJ2-3; D might be TRBD2 (6 bases). This CDR3 contains 15 residues. Germline CDR1 SGHTA, CDR2 FQGNSA. V lost 2 bases to trimming and J lost 6 bases, with 15 bases between them. Here the CDR3 reads CASSLTGTLVDTQYF. In nucleotides, the CDR3 is TGTGCCAGCAGCTTAACCGGGACTTTAGTCGATACGCAGTATTTT.

This clonotype was recorded a few times. The J gene is TRBJ1-5, the V gene TRBV20-1; a possible D gene is TRBD1 (6 bases). Trimming cost V 2 bases and J 3 bases, with 17 bases left between them. The CDR3 has 16 amino acids. CDR1 and CDR2 from the germline V gene are DFQATT and SNEGSKA (reference sequence). Here the CDR3 DNA reads TGCAGTGCTAGAAATTCGGGACACCATACCAATCAGCCCCAGCATTTT. It encodes CSARNSGHHTNQPQHF.

A word on this clonotype: This may be a read error: a much more frequent sequence differs by one nucleotide. The chain is built from TRBV5-1 and TRBJ1-6; tentative D call: TRBD1 (5 bases). The germline V gene encodes CDR1 SGHRS and CDR2 YFSETQ. The length of the CDR3 is 14 residues. V was trimmed by 3 bases and J by 5 bases, leaving 9 bases between them. This CDR3 is CASSWGRNNSPLHF. The DNA of the CDR3 is TGCGCCAGCAGCTGGGGCAGAAATAATTCACCCCTCCACTTT.

This clonotype has only a few counts. CDR3 in DNA: TGCGCCAGCAGCTTGGTTGAGGTCATGGAGACCCAGTACTTC. Protein sequence: CASSLVEVMETQYF. This sequence joins TRBV5-1 and TRBJ2-5; D unresolved. CDR3 length: 14 amino acids. V was shortened by 0 bases and J by 5 bases, with 11 bases between the two germline ends. From germline, CDR1 is SGHRS and CDR2 YFSETQ.

The chain links TRBV28 to TRBJ2-7, with TRBD1 identical over 8 bases. Germline V gene sequence: CDR1 MDHEN, CDR2 SYDVKM. Trimming cost V 7 bases and J 2 bases; bases outside gene matches: 10. The CDR3 consists of 15 residues. CDR3 nucleotide sequence: TGTGCCAGCACCGACTGGACAGGGTTAACCTACGAGCAGTACTTC. Translated: CASTDWTGLTYEQYF.

This clonotype was picked up many times. The chain uses TRBV20-1 and TRBJ2-1; TRBD2 agrees at 11 bases. Germline assignment: CDR1 DFQATT and CDR2 SNEGSKA (reference sequence). The CDR3 covers 15 residues. J lost 4 bases, V lost 1 base, and 3 bases had no gene match. CDR3 sequence (DNA): TGCAGTGCTAGAGGAACTAGCGGGAGTTACAATGAGCAGTTCTTC. Its protein product is CSARGTSGSYNEQFF.

In nucleotides, the CDR3 is TGTGCCAGCACAGGGGGCAGGGAGTATGGCTACACCTTC. As protein: CASTGGREYGYTF. The rearrangement links TRBV6-6 to TRBJ1-2, with TRBD1 matching over 8 bases. V lost 7 bases to trimming and J lost 5 bases; unmatched junction nucleotides: 6. Per germline, CDR1 MNHNY and CDR2 SVGAGI (reference sequence). CDR3 size: 13 residues.

As for this clonotype: This may stem from a read error, because a much larger clone lies one nucleotide away. This sequence joins TRBV10-3 and TRBJ2-6, with TRBD1 as a possible D gene (5 bases). CDR3 size: 16 residues. CDR1 is ENHRY, CDR2 SYGVKD, per germline. CDR3 in DNA: TGTGCCATCAGTGAAGCTCTGAGCTCTGGGGCCAACGACCTGACTTTC. Its translation is CAISEALSSGANDLTF.

At least ten counts were recorded for this clonotype. The chain carries TRBV20-1 and TRBJ2-7; possible D gene TRBD2, 6 bases. Germline V gene lookup returns CDR1 DFQATT and CDR2 SNEGSKA (reference sequence). V dropped 0 bases and J dropped 3 bases, with 15 bases sitting between them. The CDR3 runs to 15 residues. The CDR3, as DNA: TGCAGTGCTAGAGAGCCCGACGGGGGAGGCTACGAGCAGTACTTC. This translates into CSAREPDGGGYEQYF.

This clonotype was seen at least ten times. This chain uses TRBV7-9 with TRBJ2-3; 9 bases are shared with TRBD1. CDR3 length equals 16 residues. Germline V gene data show CDR1 as SEHNR and CDR2 as FQNEAQ (reference sequence). The trim removed 4 bases at V and 2 bases at J, leaving 7 bases unmatched. CDR3 region: CASSSPGTGLTDTQYF. The CDR3 DNA reads TGTGCCAGCAGCTCCCCCGGGACAGGGCTCACAGATACGCAGTATTTT.

In its sample, this clonotype was seen many times. The chain uses TRBV18 and TRBJ2-1; D ambiguous. This CDR3 region has 12 residues. V gave up 1 base and J gave up 6 bases, with 4 bases separating them. Germline V CDR1 and CDR2: KGHSH, LQKENI. CDR3: CASSPLGNEQFF. The CDR3 bases are TGTGCCAGCTCACCACTAGGCAATGAGCAGTTCTTC.

At least ten counts were recorded for this clonotype. This rearrangement joins TRBV24-1 to TRBJ2-1; D is unresolved. Germline lookup yields CDR1 KGHDR and CDR2 SFDVKD. Deletions cut 4 bases from V and 5 bases from J, with 11 bases between. This CDR3 contains 14 residues. Here the CDR3 DNA reads TGTGCCACCAGTGACGCGACTTGGAACAATGAGCAGTTCTTC. It is translated as CATSDATWNNEQFF.

This clonotype was counted at least ten times. The J gene is TRBJ2-1, the V gene TRBV12-3 or TRBV12-4, with a possible D match to TRBD1 (5 bases). V was shortened by 4 bases and J by 6 bases, with 13 bases between the two germline ends. This CDR3 is 14 amino acids long. This CDR3 reads CASSWGGPSNEQFF. CDR3 coding DNA: TGTGCCAGCAGTTGGGGCGGCCCGAGCAATGAGCAGTTCTTC.

The chain uses TRBV11-2 and TRBJ2-1, with D hard to call. This CDR3 has 15 residues. The germline V gene encodes CDR1 SGHAT and CDR2 FQNNGV. Trimming took 1 base from V and 8 from J, leaving 15 bases between them. The CDR3 DNA sequence: TGTGCCAGCAGCTTAGTCTCAGGTTTGGTCGATGAGCAGTTCTTC. Translated: CASSLVSGLVDEQFF.

This clonotype came up many times. V usage is TRBV7-2 and J usage is TRBJ2-7, with D possibly being TRBD2 (5 bases). V was cut by 4 bases and J by 0 bases, with 16 bases left in between. This CDR3 contains 16 residues. The germline V gene encodes CDR1 SGHTA and CDR2 FQGNSA. The CDR3 nucleotides are TGTGCCAGCAGCTACCGGAGTGGAGGAATCTCCTACGAGCAGTACTTC. Translated, it gives CASSYRSGGISYEQYF.